This is a list of T cell receptor beta chains from one sample in a study of blood T cells in healthy people across ages. From the 5' RACE reads, TCRdb called clonotypes with MiXCR, one entry per CDR3 protein. The sample records some 1.4 million distinct CDR3 sequences, 35% to 45% being singletons. The sequenced material came from blood. The receptors were sampled from a woman under 30 in good health. Both conserved end residues are part of each CDR3. Each record gives: D gene, V gene, J gene, clone size, CDR3 protein, CDR3 DNA. D genes are given only for firm matches. Size tells how often a clone was seen (once, few, many) or the class of an expanded clone, and some rows leave it out.

TRBD2	TRBV2	TRBJ2-3	.	CASSETGGPGDTQYF	TGTGCCAGCAGTGAAACGGGGGGGCCGGGAGATACGCAGTATTTT
.	TRBV9	TRBJ2-1	.	CASSVGPREQFF	TGTGCCAGCAGCGTTGGCCCCAGAGAGCAGTTCTTC
TRBD2	TRBV9	TRBJ2-3	.	CASSGLGLAVTDTQYF	TGTGCCAGCAGCGGATTGGGACTAGCGGTCACAGATACGCAGTATTTT
.	TRBV5-1	TRBJ2-7	.	CASSLAQGGTYEQYF	TGCGCCAGCAGCTTGGCGCAGGGTGGTACCTACGAGCAGTACTTC
TRBD2	TRBV6-1	TRBJ2-1	.	CASLGLAGDRYNEQFF	TGTGCCAGCCTTGGACTAGCGGGAGATCGCTACAATGAGCAGTTCTTC
.	TRBV7-9	TRBJ2-3	few	CASSLESGSTDTQYF	TGTGCCAGCAGCTTAGAGTCTGGGAGCACAGATACGCAGTATTTT
TRBD1	TRBV7-9	TRBJ1-4	.	CASSSGDSYNEKLFF	TGTGCCAGCAGCTCAGGGGACAGCTATAATGAAAAACTGTTTTTT
.	TRBV9	TRBJ2-1	few	CASSVGSRVDKGEQFF	TGTGCCAGCAGCGTAGGGAGTAGGGTGGACAAGGGTGAGCAGTTCTTC
.	TRBV6-1	TRBJ2-5	.	CASSAQGPQYF	TGTGCCAGCAGTGCCCAGGGTCCCCAGTACTTC
.	TRBV6-1	TRBJ2-7	many	CASSEVPGDYEQYF	TGTGCCAGCAGTGAAGTACCAGGGGACTACGAGCAGTACTTC
.	TRBV30	TRBJ2-5	few	CAWRPGPIQETQYF	TGTGCCTGGAGGCCGGGACCCATCCAAGAGACCCAGTACTTC
.	TRBV12-3/TRBV12-4	TRBJ2-1	.	CASSWGGSSYNEQFF	TGTGCCAGCAGTTGGGGCGGGTCCTCCTACAATGAGCAGTTCTTC
.	TRBV29-1	TRBJ2-2	once	CSVGGRWTGELFF	TGCAGCGTTGGGGGACGTTGGACCGGGGAGCTGTTTTTT
TRBD1	TRBV9	TRBJ1-2	many	CASSAQGTYGYTF	TGTGCCAGCAGCGCACAGGGGACCTATGGCTACACCTTC
.	TRBV28	TRBJ2-5	.	CASSVTLQETQYF	TGTGCCAGCAGTGTAACTCTTCAAGAGACCCAGTACTTC
TRBD1	TRBV20-1	TRBJ1-2	.	CSATKQGTYYGYTF	TGCAGTGCAACGAAACAGGGGACTTACTATGGCTACACCTTC
.	TRBV4-2	TRBJ2-1	few	CASSQDGTPGGLSNEQFF	TGTGCCAGCAGCCAAGATGGGACTCCAGGGGGGCTTAGCAATGAGCAGTTCTTC
.	TRBV11-2	TRBJ2-3	many	CASSLDRTDTQYF	TGTGCCAGCAGCTTAGATCGCACAGATACGCAGTATTTT
.	TRBV20-1	TRBJ2-6	.	CSARRLEVPGANVLTF	TGCAGTGCTAGAAGGCTCGAGGTCCCTGGGGCCAACGTCCTGACTTTC
.	TRBV4-1	TRBJ2-7	.	CASSQEETYEQYF	TGCGCCAGCAGCCAAGAAGAAACCTACGAGCAGTACTTC